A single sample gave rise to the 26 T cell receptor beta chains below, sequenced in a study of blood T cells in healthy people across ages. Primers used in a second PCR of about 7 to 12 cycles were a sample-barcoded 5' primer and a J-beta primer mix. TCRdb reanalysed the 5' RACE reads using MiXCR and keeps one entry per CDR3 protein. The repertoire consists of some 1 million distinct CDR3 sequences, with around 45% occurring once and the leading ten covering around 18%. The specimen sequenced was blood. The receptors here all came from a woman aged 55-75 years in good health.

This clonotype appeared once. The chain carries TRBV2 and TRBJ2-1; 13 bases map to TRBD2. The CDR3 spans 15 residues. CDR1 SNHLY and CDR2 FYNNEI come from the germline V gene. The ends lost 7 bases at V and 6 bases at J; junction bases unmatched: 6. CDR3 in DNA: TGTGCCAGCAACGGACTAGCGGGGGATCGCAATGAGCAGTTCTTC. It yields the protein CASNGLAGDRNEQFF.

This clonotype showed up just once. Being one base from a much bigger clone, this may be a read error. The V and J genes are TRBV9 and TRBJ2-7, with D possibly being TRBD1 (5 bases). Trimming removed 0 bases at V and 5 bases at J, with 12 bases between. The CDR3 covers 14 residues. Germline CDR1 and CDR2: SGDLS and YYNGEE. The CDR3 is CASSVAVRVDEQYF. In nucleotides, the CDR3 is TGTGCCAGCAGCGTAGCCGTCAGGGTTGACGAGCAGTACTTC.

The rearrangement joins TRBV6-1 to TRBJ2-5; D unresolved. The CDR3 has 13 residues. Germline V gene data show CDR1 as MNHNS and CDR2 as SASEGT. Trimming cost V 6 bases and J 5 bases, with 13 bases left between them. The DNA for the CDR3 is TGTGCCAGCAGGATGACTGTGAGGGAGACCCAGTACTTC. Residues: CASRMTVRETQYF.

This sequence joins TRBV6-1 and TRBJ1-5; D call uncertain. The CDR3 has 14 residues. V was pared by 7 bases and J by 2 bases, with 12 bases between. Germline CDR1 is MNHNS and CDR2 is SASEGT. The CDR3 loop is CASNLGIRNQPQHF. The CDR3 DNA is TGTGCCAGCAACCTGGGGATACGCAATCAGCCCCAGCATTTT.

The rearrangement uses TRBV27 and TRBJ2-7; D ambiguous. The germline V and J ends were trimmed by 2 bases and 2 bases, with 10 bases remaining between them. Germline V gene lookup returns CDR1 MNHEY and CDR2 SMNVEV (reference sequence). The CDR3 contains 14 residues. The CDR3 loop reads CASSLEGYPYEQYF. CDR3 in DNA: TGTGCCAGCAGTTTAGAAGGGTATCCCTACGAGCAGTACTTC.

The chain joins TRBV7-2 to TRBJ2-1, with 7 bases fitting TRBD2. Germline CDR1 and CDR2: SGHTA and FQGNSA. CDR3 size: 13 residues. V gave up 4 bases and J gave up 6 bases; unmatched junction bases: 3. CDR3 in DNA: TGTGCCAGCAGCTCCCCTAGCGGCAATGAGCAGTTCTTC. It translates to CASSSPSGNEQFF.

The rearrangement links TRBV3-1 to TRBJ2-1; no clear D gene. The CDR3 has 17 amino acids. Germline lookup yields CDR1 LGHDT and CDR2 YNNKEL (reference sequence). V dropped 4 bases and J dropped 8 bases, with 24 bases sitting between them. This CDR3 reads CASSPRRPRHTMDEQFF. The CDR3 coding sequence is TGTGCCAGCAGCCCACGACGTCCCAGACACACAATGGATGAGCAGTTCTTC.

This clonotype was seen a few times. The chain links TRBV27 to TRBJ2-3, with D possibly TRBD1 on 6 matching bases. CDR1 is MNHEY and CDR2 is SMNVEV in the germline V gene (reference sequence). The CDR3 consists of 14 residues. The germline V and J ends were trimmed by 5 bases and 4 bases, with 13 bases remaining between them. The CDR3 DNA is TGTGCCAGCAGTCCGGACAGAGGTGCAGATACGCAGTATTTT. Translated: CASSPDRGADTQYF.

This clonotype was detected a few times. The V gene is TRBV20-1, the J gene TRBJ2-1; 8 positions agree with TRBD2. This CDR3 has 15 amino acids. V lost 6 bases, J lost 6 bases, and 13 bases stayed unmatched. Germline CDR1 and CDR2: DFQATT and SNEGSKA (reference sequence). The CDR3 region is CSAGKAGGLRNEQFF. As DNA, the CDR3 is TGCAGTGCAGGGAAGGCGGGAGGTCTACGCAATGAGCAGTTCTTC.

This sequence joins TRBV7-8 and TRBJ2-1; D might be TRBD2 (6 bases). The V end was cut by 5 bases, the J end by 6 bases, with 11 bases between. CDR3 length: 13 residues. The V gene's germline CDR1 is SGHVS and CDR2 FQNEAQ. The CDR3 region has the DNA TGTGCCAGCAGCCGGAGGGTTGGCAATGAGCAGTTCTTC. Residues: CASSRRVGNEQFF.

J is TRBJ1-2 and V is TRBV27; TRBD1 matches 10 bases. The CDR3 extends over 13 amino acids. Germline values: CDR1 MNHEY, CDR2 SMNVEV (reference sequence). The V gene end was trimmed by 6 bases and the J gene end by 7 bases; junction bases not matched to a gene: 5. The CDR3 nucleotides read TGTGCCAGCAGGCCCGGGACAGGGGTTGGCTACACCTTC. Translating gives CASRPGTGVGYTF.

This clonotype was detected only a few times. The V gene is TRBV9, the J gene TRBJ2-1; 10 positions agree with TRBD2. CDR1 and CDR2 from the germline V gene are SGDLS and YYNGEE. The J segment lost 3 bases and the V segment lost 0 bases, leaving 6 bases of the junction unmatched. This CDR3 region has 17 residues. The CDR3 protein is CASSVADLAGVYNEQFF. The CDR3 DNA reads TGTGCCAGCAGCGTAGCCGACCTAGCGGGGGTCTACAATGAGCAGTTCTTC.

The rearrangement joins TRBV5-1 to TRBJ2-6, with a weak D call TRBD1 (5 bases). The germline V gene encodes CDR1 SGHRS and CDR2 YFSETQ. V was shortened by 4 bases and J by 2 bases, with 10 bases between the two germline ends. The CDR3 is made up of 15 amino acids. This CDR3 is CASSPGFAGANVLTF. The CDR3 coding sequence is TGCGCCAGCAGCCCAGGGTTCGCTGGGGCCAACGTCCTGACTTTC. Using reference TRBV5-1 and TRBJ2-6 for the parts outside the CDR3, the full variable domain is KAGVTQTPRYLIKTRGQQVTLSCSPISGHRSVSWYQQTPGQGLQFLFEYFSETQRNKGNFPGRFSGRQFSNSRSEMNVSTLELGDSALYLCASSPGFAGANVLTFGAGSRLTVL.

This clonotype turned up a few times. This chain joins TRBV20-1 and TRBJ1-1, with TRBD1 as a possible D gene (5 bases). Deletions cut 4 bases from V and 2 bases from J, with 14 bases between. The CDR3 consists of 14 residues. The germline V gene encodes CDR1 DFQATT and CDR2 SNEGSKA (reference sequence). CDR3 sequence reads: CSATDGTINTEAFF. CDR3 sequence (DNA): TGCAGTGCTACGGACGGGACCATAAACACTGAAGCTTTCTTT.

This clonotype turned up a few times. CDR3 in amino acids: CSATWLADYNEQFF. As DNA, the CDR3 is TGCAGTGCCACCTGGCTAGCGGACTACAATGAGCAGTTCTTC. The chain recombines TRBV20-1 with TRBJ2-1; 7 bases line up with TRBD2. Unmatched junction bases numbered 8, after V lost 6 bases and J lost 3 bases. This CDR3 spans 14 amino acids. Germline assignment: CDR1 DFQATT and CDR2 SNEGSKA (reference sequence).

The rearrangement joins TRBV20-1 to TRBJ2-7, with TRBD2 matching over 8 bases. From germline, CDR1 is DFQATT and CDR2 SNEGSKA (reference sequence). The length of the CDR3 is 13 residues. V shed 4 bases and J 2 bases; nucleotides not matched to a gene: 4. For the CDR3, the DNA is TGCAGTGCTAAAAGCGGGAGTGCCTACGAGCAGTACTTC. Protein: CSAKSGSAYEQYF.

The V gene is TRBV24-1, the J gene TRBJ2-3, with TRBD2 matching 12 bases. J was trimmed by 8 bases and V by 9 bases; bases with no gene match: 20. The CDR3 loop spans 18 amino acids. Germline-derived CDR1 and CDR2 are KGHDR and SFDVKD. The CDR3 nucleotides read TGTGCCACCGGAGAGGGGAAGACTAGCGGGAGAATCACGGGTACGCAGTATTTT. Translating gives CATGEGKTSGRITGTQYF.

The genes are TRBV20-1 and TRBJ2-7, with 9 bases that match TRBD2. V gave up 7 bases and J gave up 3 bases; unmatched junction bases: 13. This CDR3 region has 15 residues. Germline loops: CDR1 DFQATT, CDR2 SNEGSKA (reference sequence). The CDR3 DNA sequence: TGCAGTGGACTAGCGGCTACCGAGAGATTCTACGAGCAGTACTTC. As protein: CSGLAATERFYEQYF.

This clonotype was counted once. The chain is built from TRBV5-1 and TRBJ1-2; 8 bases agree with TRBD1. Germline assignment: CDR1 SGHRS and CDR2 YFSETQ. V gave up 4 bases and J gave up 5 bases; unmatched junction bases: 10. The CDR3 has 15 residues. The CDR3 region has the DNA TGCGCCAGCAGCCTGGGCGACAGGGGCCCTTATGGCTACACCTTC. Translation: CASSLGDRGPYGYTF.

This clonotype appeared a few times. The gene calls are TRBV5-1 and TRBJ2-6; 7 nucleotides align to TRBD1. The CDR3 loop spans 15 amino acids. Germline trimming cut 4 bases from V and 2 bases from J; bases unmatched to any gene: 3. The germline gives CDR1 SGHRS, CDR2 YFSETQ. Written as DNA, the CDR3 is TGCGCCAGCAGCACCCAGGGGGCTGGGGCCAACGTCCTGACTTTC. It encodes CASSTQGAGANVLTF.

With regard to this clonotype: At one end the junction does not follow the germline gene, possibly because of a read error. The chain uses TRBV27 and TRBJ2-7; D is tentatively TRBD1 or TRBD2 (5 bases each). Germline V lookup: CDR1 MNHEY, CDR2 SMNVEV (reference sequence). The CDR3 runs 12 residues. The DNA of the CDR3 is TGTGCCAGCGGGGGAGTATCCTACGAGCGGTACTTC. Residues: CASGGVSYERYF.

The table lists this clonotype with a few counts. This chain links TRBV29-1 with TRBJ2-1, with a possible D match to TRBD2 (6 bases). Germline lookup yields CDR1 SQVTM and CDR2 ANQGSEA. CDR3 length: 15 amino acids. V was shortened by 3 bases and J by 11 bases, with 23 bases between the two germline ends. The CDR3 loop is CSVDGLASPWEQQFF. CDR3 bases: TGCAGCGTTGACGGGCTAGCGTCGCCCTGGGAGCAGCAGTTCTTC.

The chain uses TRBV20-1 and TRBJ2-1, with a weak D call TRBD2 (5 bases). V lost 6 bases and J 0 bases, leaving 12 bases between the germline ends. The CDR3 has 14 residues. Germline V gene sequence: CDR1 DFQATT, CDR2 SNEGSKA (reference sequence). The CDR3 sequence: CSAAGLGSYNEQFF. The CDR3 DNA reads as TGCAGTGCCGCCGGACTGGGCTCCTACAATGAGCAGTTCTTC.

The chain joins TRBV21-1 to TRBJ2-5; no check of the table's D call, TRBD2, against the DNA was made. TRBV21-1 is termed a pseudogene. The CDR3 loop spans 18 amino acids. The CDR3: CASSKAQTSGSLQETRYF. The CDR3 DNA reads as TGTGCCAGCAGCAAAGCGCAGACTAGCGGGAGCCTTCAAGAGACCCGGTACTTC.

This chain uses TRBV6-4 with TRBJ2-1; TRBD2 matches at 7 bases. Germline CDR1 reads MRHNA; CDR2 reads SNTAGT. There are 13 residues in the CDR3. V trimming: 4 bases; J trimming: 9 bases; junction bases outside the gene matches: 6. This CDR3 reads CASSAQRGSEQFF. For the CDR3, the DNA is TGTGCCAGCAGTGCTCAACGCGGGAGTGAGCAGTTCTTC.

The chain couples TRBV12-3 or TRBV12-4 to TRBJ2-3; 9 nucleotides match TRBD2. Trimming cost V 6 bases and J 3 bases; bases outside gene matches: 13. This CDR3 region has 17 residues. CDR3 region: CASRGLAGNLRTDTQYF. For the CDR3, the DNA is TGTGCCAGCAGAGGTCTAGCGGGAAACCTTAGAACAGATACGCAGTATTTT.